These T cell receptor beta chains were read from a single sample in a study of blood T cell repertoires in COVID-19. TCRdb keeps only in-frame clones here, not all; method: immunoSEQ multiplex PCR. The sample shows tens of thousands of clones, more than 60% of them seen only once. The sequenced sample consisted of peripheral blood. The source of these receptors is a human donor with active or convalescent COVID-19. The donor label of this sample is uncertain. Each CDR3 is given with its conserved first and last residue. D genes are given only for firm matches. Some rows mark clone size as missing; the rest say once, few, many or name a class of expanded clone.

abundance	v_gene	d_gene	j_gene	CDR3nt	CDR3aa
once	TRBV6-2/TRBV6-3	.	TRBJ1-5	TGTGCCAGCAGTTCGACTAGGGATCAGCCCCAGCATTTT	CASSSTRDQPQHF
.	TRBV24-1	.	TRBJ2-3	TGTGCCACCAGTGATTTCTCGGGGGAACACACGGATACGCAGTATTTT	CATSDFSGEHTDTQYF
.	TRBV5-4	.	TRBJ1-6	TGTGCCAGCAGCTTGTCCCAGGGCCGGACTTCACCCCTCCACTTT	CASSLSQGRTSPLHF
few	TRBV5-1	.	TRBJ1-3	TGCGCCAGCAGCTTGGCCAGGCCCCGCTCTGGAAACACCATATATTTT	CASSLARPRSGNTIYF
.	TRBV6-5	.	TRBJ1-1	TGTGCCAGCAATAGACAGGAGAACACTGAAGCTTTCTTT	CASNRQENTEAFF
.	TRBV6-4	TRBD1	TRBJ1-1	TGTGCCAGCAGGGGACAGGGAGACACTGAAGCTTTCTTT	CASRGQGDTEAFF
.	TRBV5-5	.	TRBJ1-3	TGTGCCAGCAGCGCCAGCCCCGGGACAAACGGAGGTGGAAACACCATATATTTT	CASSASPGTNGGGNTIYF
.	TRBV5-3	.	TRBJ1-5	TGTGCCAGAAGCACCGAGTGGGTAAGGGTCCGGGGGCCCCAGCATTTT	CARSTEWVRVRGPQHF
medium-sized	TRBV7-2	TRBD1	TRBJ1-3	TGTGCCAGCAGCTGGGGACAGGGGTCTGGAAACACCATATATTTT	CASSWGQGSGNTIYF
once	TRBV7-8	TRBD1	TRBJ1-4	TGTGCCAGCAGCTTCGCGGACAGGCGTGAAAAACTGTTTTTT	CASSFADRREKLFF
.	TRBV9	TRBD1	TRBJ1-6	TGTGCCAGCAGCGAGGACGGCCAGGGGGTTCGACCCCTCCACTTT	CASSEDGQGVRPLHF
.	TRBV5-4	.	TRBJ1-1	TGTGCCAGCAGCACCGTGGGGGGACTGAACACTGAAGCTTTCTTT	CASSTVGGLNTEAFF
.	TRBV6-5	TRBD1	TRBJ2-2	TGTGCCAGCAGTACGGGACAGGGGGCCGGGGAGCTGTTTTTT	CASSTGQGAGELFF
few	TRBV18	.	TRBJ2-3	TGTGCCAGCTCACCGTCATCAGATACGCAGTATTTT	CASSPSSDTQYF
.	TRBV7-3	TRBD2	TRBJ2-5	TGTGCCAGCAGCTTACGGGAGGAGGGAGAGACCCAGTACTTC	CASSLREEGETQYF
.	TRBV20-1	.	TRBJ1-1	TGCAGTGCTAGTAGGCCGGGGGGGAGACGGACTGAAGCTTTCTTT	CSASRPGGRRTEAFF
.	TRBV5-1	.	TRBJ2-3	TGCGCCAGCAATTTCCAGGGAGATACGCAGTATTTT	CASNFQGDTQYF
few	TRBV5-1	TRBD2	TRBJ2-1	TGCGCCAGCAGCTTGGCTGCGGGAGCAGGTTGGAATGAGCAGTTCTTC	CASSLAAGAGWNEQFF
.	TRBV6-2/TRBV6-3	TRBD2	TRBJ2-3	TGTGCCAGCAGTTACTCGAGGACGGGAGGGCCTCCAGATACGCAGTATTTT	CASSYSRTGGPPDTQYF
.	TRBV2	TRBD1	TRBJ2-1	TGTGCCAGCAGTGTGGGGACATCAGGGGGTGAGCAGTTCTTC	CASSVGTSGGEQFF
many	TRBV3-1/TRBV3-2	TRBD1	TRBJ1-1	TGTGCCAGCAGCCCAAAGACGACAGGGGGTGGCACTGAAGCTTTCTTT	CASSPKTTGGGTEAFF
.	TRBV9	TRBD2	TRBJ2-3	TGTGCCAGCAGCCTGAGCGGGAAAAGCACAGATACGCAGTATTTT	CASSLSGKSTDTQYF
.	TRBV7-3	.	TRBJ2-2	TGTGCCAGCAGCTTCGCAGGGGAGAACACCGGGGAGCTGTTTTTT	CASSFAGENTGELFF
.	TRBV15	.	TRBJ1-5	TGTGCCACCAGCAGAGTTGGAGGGGTTCAGCCCCAGCATTTT	CATSRVGGVQPQHF
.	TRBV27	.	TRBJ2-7	TGTGCCTCCAAAGAAGCTAGGGGGACCTACGAGCAGTACTTC	CASKEARGTYEQYF
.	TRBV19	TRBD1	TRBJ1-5	TGTGCCAGTAGTATCCACGGGACAGGGGAAATTAGCAATCAGCCCCAGCATTTT	CASSIHGTGEISNQPQHF
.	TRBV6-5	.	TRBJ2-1	TGTGCCAGCAGTTACCTCGGAGAGAGCTCCTACAATGAGCAGTTCTTC	CASSYLGESSYNEQFF
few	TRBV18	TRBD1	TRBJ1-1	TGTGCCAGCTCACGGGGACAGGGCAACACTGAAGCTTTCTTT	CASSRGQGNTEAFF
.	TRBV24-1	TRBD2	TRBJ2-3	TGTGCCACCAGTGATTGGACTAGCGGGAGTAATACGCAGTATTTT	CATSDWTSGSNTQYF
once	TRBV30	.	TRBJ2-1	TGTGCCTGGAGTGTAAAGAGCGGTCAGTTCTTC	CAWSVKSGQFF
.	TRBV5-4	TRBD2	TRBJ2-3	TGTGCCAGCAGCAGGACTAGCGGGACAAATACGCAGTATTTT	CASSRTSGTNTQYF
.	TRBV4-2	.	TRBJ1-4	TGTGCCAGCAGCCAAGTCTTAAATGAAAAACTGTTTTTT	CASSQVLNEKLFF
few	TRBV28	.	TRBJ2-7	TGTGCCATCAACAGGGCCTCCTACGAGCAGTACTTC	CAINRASYEQYF
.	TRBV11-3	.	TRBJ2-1	TGTGCCAGCAGTTCGGACAATGAGCAGTTCTTC	CASSSDNEQFF
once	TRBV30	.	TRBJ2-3	TGTGCCTGGAGTGTCTCAGGGGGAGGTTTCACAGATACGCAGTATTTT	CAWSVSGGGFTDTQYF
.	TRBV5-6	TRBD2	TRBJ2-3	TGTGCCAGCAGCTTCTTTAGCGGGATAGCCCCCACAGATACGCAGTATTTT	CASSFFSGIAPTDTQYF
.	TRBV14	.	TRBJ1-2	TGTGCCAGCAGCCAAGCGGGAGGCTACTATGGCTACACCTTC	CASSQAGGYYGYTF
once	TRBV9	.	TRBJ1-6	TGTGCCAGCAGCGTTAGTAATTCACCCCTCCACTTT	CASSVSNSPLHF
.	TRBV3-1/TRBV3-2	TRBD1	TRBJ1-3	TGTGCCAGCAGCCCGCAGGGGGCACTCTCTGGAAACACCATATATTTT	CASSPQGALSGNTIYF
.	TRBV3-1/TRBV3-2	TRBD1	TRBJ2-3	TGTGCCAGCAGCCACGGGACAGGGGAAGATACGCAGTATTTT	CASSHGTGEDTQYF
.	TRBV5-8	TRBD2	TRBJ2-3	TGTGCCAGCAGCTCGCTACCGGGAGGCCTGGGAACAGATACGCAGTATTTT	CASSSLPGGLGTDTQYF
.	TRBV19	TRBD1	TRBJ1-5	TGTGCCACTAACGACAGGGGTTCGAATGATCAGCCCCAGCATTTT	CATNDRGSNDQPQHF
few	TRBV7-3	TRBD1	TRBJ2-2	TGTGCCAGCAGCTTATTAGGGACAGACACCGGGGAGCTGTTTTTT	CASSLLGTDTGELFF
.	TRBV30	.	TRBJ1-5	TGTGCCTGGAGTGTACGGGTGGGGAGTGGGCCCCAGCATTTT	CAWSVRVGSGPQHF
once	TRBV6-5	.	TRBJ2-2	TGTGCCAGCAGCCCCCGCCAGTCCTACACCGGGGAGCTGTTTTTT	CASSPRQSYTGELFF
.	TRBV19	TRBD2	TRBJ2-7	TGTGCCAGTAGTGGACGAGCGGGAGGACCCCCCTACGAGCAGTACTTC	CASSGRAGGPPYEQYF
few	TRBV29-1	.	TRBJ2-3	TGCAGCGTTGAGGGGGGAGCCACAGATACGCAGTATTTT	CSVEGGATDTQYF
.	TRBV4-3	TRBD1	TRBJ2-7	TGCGCCAGCAGCCAAGACCGGGACAGCTTGTACGAGCAGTACTTC	CASSQDRDSLYEQYF
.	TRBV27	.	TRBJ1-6	TGTGCCAGCAGCGGGTCCGGGTCACCCCTCCACTTT	CASSGSGSPLHF
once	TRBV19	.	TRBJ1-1	TGTGCCAGTAGCCCTCAATCAGGGAACACTGAAGCTTTCTTT	CASSPQSGNTEAFF
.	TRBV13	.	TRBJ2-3	TGTGCCAGCAGCCCCCAGACCGGAGGGACAGATACGCAGTATTTT	CASSPQTGGTDTQYF
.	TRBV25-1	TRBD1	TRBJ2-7	TGTGCCAGCAGTGAGGGAAGGGGGCTATCCTACGAGCAGTACTTC	CASSEGRGLSYEQYF
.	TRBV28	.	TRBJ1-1	TGTGCCAGCAGTTTCCACGGCACTGAAGCTTTCTTT	CASSFHGTEAFF
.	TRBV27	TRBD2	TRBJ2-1	TGTGCCAGCAGTTTAGCGGGAGGTAACAATGAGCAGTTCTTC	CASSLAGGNNEQFF
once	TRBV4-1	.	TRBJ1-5	TGCGCCAGCAGCCAAGATCTGGACAGATATCAGCCCCAGCATTTT	CASSQDLDRYQPQHF
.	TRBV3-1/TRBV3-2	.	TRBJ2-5	TGTGCCAGCAGCCTCTCCGACAGCCGGGGGAGCCAGTACTTC	CASSLSDSRGSQYF
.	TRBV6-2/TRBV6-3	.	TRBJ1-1	TGTGCCAGCAGTTATAGGGAGACTGAAGCTTTCTTT	CASSYRETEAFF
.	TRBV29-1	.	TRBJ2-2	TGCAGCGTTGCGCGGGGCACCGGGGAGCTGTTTTTT	CSVARGTGELFF
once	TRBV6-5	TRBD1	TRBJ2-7	TGTGCCAGCAGTTACTCAGCCCCACGACAGGGTTACGAGCAGTACTTC	CASSYSAPRQGYEQYF
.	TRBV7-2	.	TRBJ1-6	TGTGCCAGCAGCTTAGCTCCTATTGGACTGAGCTCCTATAATTCACCCCTCCACTTT	CASSLAPIGLSSYNSPLHF